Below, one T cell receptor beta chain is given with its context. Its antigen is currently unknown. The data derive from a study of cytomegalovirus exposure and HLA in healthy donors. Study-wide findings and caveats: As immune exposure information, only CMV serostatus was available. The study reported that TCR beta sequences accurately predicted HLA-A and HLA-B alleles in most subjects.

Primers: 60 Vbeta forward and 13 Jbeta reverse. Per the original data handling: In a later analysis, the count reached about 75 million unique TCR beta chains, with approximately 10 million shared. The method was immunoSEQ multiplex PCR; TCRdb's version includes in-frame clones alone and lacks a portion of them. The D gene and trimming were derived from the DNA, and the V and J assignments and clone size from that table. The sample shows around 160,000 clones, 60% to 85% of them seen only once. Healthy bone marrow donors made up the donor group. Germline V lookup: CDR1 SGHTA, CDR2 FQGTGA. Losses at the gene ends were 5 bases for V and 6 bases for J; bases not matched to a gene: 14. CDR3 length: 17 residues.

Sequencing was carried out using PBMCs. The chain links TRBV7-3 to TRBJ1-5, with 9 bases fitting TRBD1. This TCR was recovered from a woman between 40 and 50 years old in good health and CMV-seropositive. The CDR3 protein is CASSPRQGGNVGQPQHF. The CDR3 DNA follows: TGTGCCAGCAGCCCTCGACAGGGGGGGAATGTGGGTCAGCCCCAGCATTTT.